Shown below are 27 T cell receptor beta chains from a single sample sequenced in a study of blood T cell repertoires in COVID-19. Repertoires were generated with immunoSEQ multiplex PCR, while TCRdb's copy carries only in-frame clones and drops some. The profile shows about 220,000 clones, 88% of them singletons. The sample taken for sequencing was PBMCs or T cells enriched from blood (not recorded which). Receptor source: a woman in her thirties who had recovered from COVID-19.

The genes are TRBV6-5 and TRBJ2-1; no clear D gene. The CDR3 length is 12 residues. The V end lost 8 bases, the J end lost 6 bases, and 11 bases lay between the germline ends. Germline loops: CDR1 MNHEY, CDR2 SVGAGI. This CDR3 reads CASRLATNEQFF. The DNA of the CDR3 is TGTGCCAGCCGACTCGCGACCAATGAGCAGTTCTTC.

DNA for the CDR3: TGCAGCTTGGGACAGGGCGACTATGGCTACACCTTC. Translated, it gives CSLGQGDYGYTF. This rearrangement joins TRBV29-1 to TRBJ1-2; 9 bases are shared with TRBD1. V lost 8 bases to trimming and J lost 3 bases; unmatched junction nucleotides: 4. This CDR3 is 12 amino acids long. Looked up from germline, CDR1 is SQVTM and CDR2 is ANQGSEA.

The chain is built from TRBV7-6 and TRBJ2-2, with D possibly TRBD2 on 7 matching bases. The V end was cut by 1 base, the J end by 3 bases, with 9 bases between. The germline V gene encodes CDR1 SGHVS and CDR2 FNYEAQ. CDR3 length: 15 residues. CDR3 region: CASSLVGGDTGELFF. For the CDR3, the DNA is TGTGCCAGCAGCTTAGTAGGGGGGGACACCGGGGAGCTGTTTTTT.

This chain connects TRBV5-6 to TRBJ2-3, with 7 bases identical to TRBD1. The CDR3 extends over 14 amino acids. The trim removed 2 bases at V and 0 bases at J, leaving 0 bases unmatched. Germline V CDR1 and CDR2: SGHDT, YYEEEE. CDR3 coding DNA: TGTGCCAGCAGCTTAGGGGGCAGCACAGATACGCAGTATTTT. Amino acid sequence: CASSLGGSTDTQYF.

The chain combines TRBV7-9 with TRBJ2-5; 13 bases are shared with TRBD2. CDR1 is SEHNR and CDR2 is FQNEAQ in the germline V gene (reference sequence). The CDR3 is made up of 16 amino acids. The trim removed 5 bases at V and 4 bases at J, leaving 7 bases unmatched. The CDR3 DNA is TGTGCCAGCAGCCCTAGGGGGACTAGCGGGGCAGAGACCCAGTACTTC. Translated, it gives CASSPRGTSGAETQYF. The full variable domain, in which reference TRBV7-9 and TRBJ2-5 provide the parts outside the CDR3, is DTGVSQNPRHKITKRGQNVTFRCDPISEHNRLYWYRQTLGQGPEFLTYFQNEAQLEKSRLLSDRFSAERPKGSFSTLEIQRTEQGDSAMYLCASSPRGTSGAETQYFGPGTRLLVL.

This rearrangement joins TRBV29-1 to TRBJ2-7; the D is unclear. V dropped 4 bases and J dropped 3 bases, with 13 bases sitting between them. In germline, CDR1 is SQVTM, CDR2 ANQGSEA. CDR3 length: 13 residues. The CDR3 bases are TGCAGCGTTGGGCCAGAAAATCTCTACGAGCAGTACTTC. Translation gives CSVGPENLYEQYF.

The V and J genes are TRBV5-1 and TRBJ2-1, with a possible D match to TRBD2 (6 bases). Germline V CDR1 and CDR2: SGHRS, YFSETQ. The CDR3 spans 14 residues. Trimming shortened V by 0 bases and J by 5 bases, and 9 bases separated the two germline ends. The CDR3 spells CASSLAGRNNEQFF. In nucleotides, the CDR3 is TGCGCCAGCAGCTTGGCAGGGAGGAACAATGAGCAGTTCTTC.

The CDR3 bases are TGTGCCAGCAGTGGGGGGGACAGGACCTCTGGAAACACCATATATTTT. Its protein product is CASSGGDRTSGNTIYF. The chain links TRBV25-1 to TRBJ1-3; 8 bases map to TRBD1. This CDR3 is built from 16 residues. V lost 4 bases and J lost 0; bases outside the gene matches: 5. CDR1 is MGHDK, CDR2 SYGVNS, per germline.

The chain carries TRBV12-5 and TRBJ1-2, with 7 bases that match TRBD1. J lost 7 bases, V lost 1 base, and 0 bases had no gene match. From germline, CDR1 is LGHNT and CDR2 FRNRAP. The CDR3 is made up of 12 amino acids. In nucleotides, the CDR3 is TGTGCTAGTGGTTTGGACAGGGGTGGCTACACCTTC. This encodes CASGLDRGGYTF. The variable domain in full, with the rest retrieved from reference TRBV12-5 and TRBJ1-2, is DARVTQTPRHKVTEMGQEVTMRCQPILGHNTVFWYRQTMMQGLELLAYFRNRAPLDDSGMPKDRFSAEMPDATLATLKIQPSEPRDSAVYFCASGLDRGGYTFGSGTRLTVV.

The chain couples TRBV14 to TRBJ1-2, with 7 bases identical to TRBD1. V lost 0 bases, J lost 5 bases, and 3 bases stayed unmatched. This CDR3 contains 14 residues. Germline assignment: CDR1 SGHDN and CDR2 FVKESK. CDR3 region: CASSQDGQDYGYTF. The CDR3 nucleotides read TGTGCCAGCAGCCAAGACGGACAGGATTATGGCTACACCTTC.

This clone was counted once. V gene TRBV7-9 combines with J gene TRBJ1-6, with a weak D call TRBD1 (5 bases). Trimming removed 5 bases from V and 0 bases from J, with 17 bases in between. Germline V gene sequence: CDR1 SEHNR, CDR2 FQNEAQ (reference sequence). The CDR3 runs 18 residues. As DNA, the CDR3 is TGTGCCAGCAGCCCCCTTGACGGGGGAAGCTCCTATAATTCACCCCTCCACTTT. This gives the protein CASSPLDGGSSYNSPLHF.

Details on this clone: Since a much larger clone is just one base distant, this may be a read error. The chain uses TRBV19 and TRBJ2-5; 14 nucleotides align to TRBD2. The CDR3 spans 14 residues. V gave up 9 bases and J gave up 2 bases; unmatched junction bases: 2. The V gene's germline CDR1 is LNHDA and CDR2 SQIVND (reference sequence). CDR3 protein: CASRLAGGQETQYF. The DNA for the CDR3 is TGTGCCAGCAGACTAGCGGGGGGGCAAGAGACCCAGTACTTC.

The V and J genes are TRBV14 and TRBJ1-1, with TRBD1 as a possible D gene (5 bases). CDR1 SGHDN and CDR2 FVKESK come from the germline V gene. The CDR3 has 15 amino acids. V lost 2 bases to trimming and J lost 6 bases, with 16 bases between them. This chain's CDR3 is CASSQTSFPGAEAFF. DNA of the CDR3: TGTGCCAGCAGCCAAACTTCATTCCCGGGGGCTGAAGCTTTCTTT.

The CDR3 DNA reads TGTGCCTCCCACACTTTCCGGACAGGGGGCACCGGGGAGCTGTTTTTT. This codes for CASHTFRTGGTGELFF. The chain is built from TRBV19 and TRBJ2-2, with 10 bases that match TRBD1. The CDR3 runs to 16 residues. V shed 11 bases and J 4 bases; nucleotides not matched to a gene: 13. Germline assignment: CDR1 LNHDA and CDR2 SQIVND (reference sequence). The variable domain in full, with the rest retrieved from reference TRBV19 and TRBJ2-2, is DGGITQSPKYLFRKEGQNVTLSCEQNLNHDAMYWYRQDPGQGLRLIYYSQIVNDFQKGDIAEGYSVSREKKESFPLTVTSAQKNPTAFYLCASHTFRTGGTGELFFGEGSRLTVL.

The chain carries TRBV3-1 (or the pseudogene TRBV3-2) and TRBJ1-1; TRBD1 is a possible D gene (5 bases). The CDR3 runs to 16 residues. Trimming took 0 bases from V and 3 from J, leaving 14 bases between them. Germline V CDR1 and CDR2: LGHDT, YNNKEL (reference sequence). DNA for the CDR3: TGTGCCAGCAGCCAAGAAATAAGGGGTGGGGACACTGAAGCTTTCTTT. Its translation: CASSQEIRGGDTEAFF.

This clone was seen only a few times. The rearrangement uses TRBV19 and TRBJ2-2, with TRBD1 matching 7 bases. Losses at the gene ends were 4 bases for V and 0 bases for J; bases not matched to a gene: 5. The CDR3 runs to 16 residues. Germline V gene sequence: CDR1 LNHDA, CDR2 SQIVND (reference sequence). DNA of the CDR3: TGTGCCAGTAGTACCCGACAGGGACCGAACACCGGGGAGCTGTTTTTT. Translated: CASSTRQGPNTGELFF. The full variable domain, with the rest looked up from reference TRBV19 and TRBJ2-2, is DGGITQSPKYLFRKEGQNVTLSCEQNLNHDAMYWYRQDPGQGLRLIYYSQIVNDFQKGDIAEGYSVSREKKESFPLTVTSAQKNPTAFYLCASSTRQGPNTGELFFGEGSRLTVL.

The chain recombines TRBV6-5 with TRBJ2-1; TRBD2 matches 12 bases. CDR1 MNHEY and CDR2 SVGAGI come from the germline V gene. The CDR3 length is 14 residues. The ends lost 2 bases at V and 10 bases at J; junction bases unmatched: 3. The CDR3 region is CASSYGTSGQEQFF. CDR3 DNA: TGTGCCAGCAGTTACGGGACTAGCGGGCAGGAGCAGTTCTTC.

The V and J genes are TRBV7-9 and TRBJ1-2; D remains ambiguous. V shed 5 bases and J shed 4 bases, with 8 bases lying between them. Germline V gives CDR1 SEHNR, CDR2 FQNEAQ (reference sequence). The CDR3 is made up of 12 amino acids. The CDR3 DNA is TGTGCCAGCAGCCCGGTTCTCTATGGCTACACCTTC. Amino acids: CASSPVLYGYTF.

The V call is TRBV28, the J call TRBJ1-5, with TRBD1 matching 9 bases. The CDR3 consists of 17 residues. V was pared by 5 bases and J by 2 bases, with 10 bases of the junction left unmatched. Germline V gene lookup returns CDR1 MDHEN and CDR2 SYDVKM. The CDR3 is CASSVPDRGGGNQPQHF. The DNA of the CDR3 is TGTGCCAGCAGTGTCCCGGACAGGGGAGGCGGCAATCAGCCCCAGCATTTT.

This rearrangement joins TRBV14 to TRBJ2-6, with D unresolved. This CDR3 contains 14 residues. V lost 4 bases, J lost 1 base, and 5 bases lay in between. The germline CDR1 and CDR2 sequences are SGHDN and FVKESK. The CDR3 DNA is TGTGCCAGCAGCCGACAATCTGGGGCCAACGTCCTGACTTTC. It codes for CASSRQSGANVLTF.

The chain combines TRBV3-1 (or the pseudogene TRBV3-2) with TRBJ2-1; D may be TRBD2 (5 bases). This CDR3 spans 16 amino acids. V lost 4 bases, J lost 7 bases, and 20 bases lay in between. CDR1 LGHDT and CDR2 YNNKEL come from the germline V gene (reference sequence). The CDR3 DNA reads as TGTGCCAGCAGCCTCCCGACGGGGAAGGTAGATAATGAGCAGTTCTTC. Its protein product is CASSLPTGKVDNEQFF.

This chain joins TRBV23-1 and TRBJ1-4; 10 bases agree with TRBD1. TRBV23-1 is treated as an ORF (open reading frame) with a function not yet certain. CDR3 length equals 16 residues. V was clipped by 8 bases and J by 6 bases; unmatched bases: 12. Written as DNA, the CDR3 is TGCGCCAGCGGACGAGGACAGGGGGTTTCAGATGAAAAACTGTTTTTT. Its protein product is CASGRGQGVSDEKLFF.

The count of this clone is one. The chain couples TRBV9 to TRBJ2-2; D remains ambiguous. Looked up from germline, CDR1 is SGDLS and CDR2 is YYNGEE. The CDR3 runs to 12 residues. V lost 4 bases, J lost 2 bases, and 3 bases lay in between. CDR3 DNA: TGTGCCAGCAGCCCTAACACCGGGGAGCTGTTTTTT. Its translation is CASSPNTGELFF. The entire variable domain, with the rest obtained from reference TRBV9 and TRBJ2-2, is as follows: DSGVTQTPKHLITATGQRVTLRCSPRSGDLSVYWYQQSLDQGLQFLIQYYNGEERAKGNILERFSAQQFPDLHSELNLSSLELGDSALYFCASSPNTGELFFGEGSRLTVL.

Notes on this clone: Compared with germline, one end of the junction differs, possibly owing to a read error. The chain recombines TRBV29-1 with TRBJ2-7; weak D call: TRBD1 (5 bases). Looked up from germline, CDR1 is SQVTM and CDR2 is ANQGSEA. This CDR3 region has 14 residues. CDR3 coding DNA: TGCAGCGTAGAAGACAGCGAACCTTCCTACGAGCAGTACTTC. This encodes CSVEDSEPSYEQYF.

The CDR3 nucleotides are TGTGCCAGTAGTATGGCCAGGGCGCCTAACTATGGCTACACCTTC. This translates into CASSMARAPNYGYTF. The chain is built from TRBV19 and TRBJ1-2; a possible D gene is TRBD1 (5 bases). Trimming removed 3 bases at V and 0 bases at J, with 11 bases between. CDR3 size: 15 residues. The germline V gene has CDR1 LNHDA and CDR2 SQIVND (reference sequence).

The chain has TRBV6-5 and TRBJ1-1; no firm D call. Germline-derived CDR1 and CDR2 are MNHEY and SVGAGI. With 5 bases removed from V and 6 bases from J, the gap between germline ends came to 13 bases. The CDR3 consists of 13 residues. CDR3 nucleotides: TGTGCCAGCAGTCCAGGAGGAGAACCTGAAGCTTTCTTT. Translation: CASSPGGEPEAFF.

The chain couples TRBV6-5 to TRBJ2-5; 7 nucleotides align to TRBD1. J lost 5 bases, V lost 10 bases, and 10 bases had no gene match. This CDR3 contains 13 residues. Germline assignment: CDR1 MNHEY and CDR2 SVGAGI. CDR3 sequence: CATSDRVVETQYF. The CDR3 DNA sequence: TGTGCCACCAGCGACAGGGTTGTGGAGACCCAGTACTTC.